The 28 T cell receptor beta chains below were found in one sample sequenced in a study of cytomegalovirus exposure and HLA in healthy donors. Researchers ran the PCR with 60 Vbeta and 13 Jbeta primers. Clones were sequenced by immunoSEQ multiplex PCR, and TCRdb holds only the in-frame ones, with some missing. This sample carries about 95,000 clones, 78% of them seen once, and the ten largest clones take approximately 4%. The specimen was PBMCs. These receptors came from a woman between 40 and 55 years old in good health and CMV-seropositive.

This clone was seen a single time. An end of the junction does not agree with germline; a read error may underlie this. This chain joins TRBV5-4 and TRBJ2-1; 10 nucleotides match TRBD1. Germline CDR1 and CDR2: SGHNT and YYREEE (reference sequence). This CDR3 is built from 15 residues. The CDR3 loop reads CASTLGQGTYNEQFF. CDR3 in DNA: TGTGCCAGCACCTTGGGACAGGGGACCTACAATGAGCAGTTCTTC.

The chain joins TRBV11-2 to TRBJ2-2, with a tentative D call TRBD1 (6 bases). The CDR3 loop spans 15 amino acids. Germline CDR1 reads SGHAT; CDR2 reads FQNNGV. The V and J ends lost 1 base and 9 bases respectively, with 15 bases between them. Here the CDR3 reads CASSLAFGQHRELFF. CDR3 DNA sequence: TGTGCCAGCAGCTTAGCATTTGGACAGCACCGGGAGCTGTTTTTT. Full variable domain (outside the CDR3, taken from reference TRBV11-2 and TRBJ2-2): EAGVAQSPRYKIIEKRQSVAFWCNPISGHATLYWYQQILGQGPKLLIQFQNNGVVDDSQLPKDRFSAERLKGVDSTLKIQPAKLEDSAVYLCASSLAFGQHRELFFGEGSRLTVL.

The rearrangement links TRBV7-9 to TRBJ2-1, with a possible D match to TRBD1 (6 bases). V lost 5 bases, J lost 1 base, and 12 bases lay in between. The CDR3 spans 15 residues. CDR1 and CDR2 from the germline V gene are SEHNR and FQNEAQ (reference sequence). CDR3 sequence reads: CASSGSRGSYNEQFF. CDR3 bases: TGTGCCAGCAGCGGTTCCAGGGGTTCCTACAATGAGCAGTTCTTC.

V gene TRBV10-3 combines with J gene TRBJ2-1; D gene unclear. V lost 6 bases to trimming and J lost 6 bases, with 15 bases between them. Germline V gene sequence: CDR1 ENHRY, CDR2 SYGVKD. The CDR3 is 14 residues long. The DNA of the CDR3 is TGTGCCATCAGCAACCTTGGTCCTACCAATGAGCAGTTCTTC. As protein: CAISNLGPTNEQFF.

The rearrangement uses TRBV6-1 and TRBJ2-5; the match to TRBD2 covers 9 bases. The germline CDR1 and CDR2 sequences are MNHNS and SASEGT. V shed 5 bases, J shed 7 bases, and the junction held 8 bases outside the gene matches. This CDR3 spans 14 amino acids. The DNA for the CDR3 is TGTGCCAGCAGTATAGCGGGAGCGCAAAGGACCCAGTACTTC. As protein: CASSIAGAQRTQYF.

The DNA of the CDR3 is TGTGCCAGCAGTTACGGTCAGGGGGCGCGATCGCAGTACTTC. Its translation: CASSYGQGARSQYF. The genes are TRBV6-6 and TRBJ2-7, with 8 nucleotides matching TRBD1. The germline V gene encodes CDR1 MNHNY and CDR2 SVGAGI (reference sequence). V lost 2 bases and J lost 9; bases outside the gene matches: 9. CDR3 length equals 14 residues.

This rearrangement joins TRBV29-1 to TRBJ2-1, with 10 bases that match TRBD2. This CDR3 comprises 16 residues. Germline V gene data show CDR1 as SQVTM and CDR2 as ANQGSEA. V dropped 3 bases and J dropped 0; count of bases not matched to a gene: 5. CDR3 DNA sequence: TGCAGCGTTGACCAACTAGCGGGAAGCTCCTACAATGAGCAGTTCTTC. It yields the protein CSVDQLAGSSYNEQFF.

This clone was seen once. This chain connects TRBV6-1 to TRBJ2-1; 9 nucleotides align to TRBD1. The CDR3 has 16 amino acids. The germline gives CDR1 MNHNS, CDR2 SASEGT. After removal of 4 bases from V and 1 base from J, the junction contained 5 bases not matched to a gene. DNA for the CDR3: TGTGCCAGCAGTGGGCTAGGACAGGGGTCCTACAATGAGCAGTTCTTC. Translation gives CASSGLGQGSYNEQFF.

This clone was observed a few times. In DNA, the CDR3 is TGTGCCAGCTCTCCCAGGGGGGATGGCTACACCTTC. It is translated as CASSPRGDGYTF. The chain employs TRBV18 and TRBJ1-2, with 7 nucleotides matching TRBD1. Per germline, CDR1 KGHSH and CDR2 LQKENI. This CDR3 has 12 amino acids. Germline trimming cut 6 bases from V and 6 bases from J; bases unmatched to any gene: 4.

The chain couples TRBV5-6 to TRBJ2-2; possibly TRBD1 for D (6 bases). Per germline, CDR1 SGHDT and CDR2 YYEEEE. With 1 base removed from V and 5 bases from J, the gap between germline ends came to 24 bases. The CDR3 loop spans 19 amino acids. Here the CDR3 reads CASSLSLWGGQIHTGELFF. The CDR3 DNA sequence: TGTGCCAGCAGCTTGTCGCTTTGGGGTGGACAGATCCATACCGGGGAGCTGTTTTTT.

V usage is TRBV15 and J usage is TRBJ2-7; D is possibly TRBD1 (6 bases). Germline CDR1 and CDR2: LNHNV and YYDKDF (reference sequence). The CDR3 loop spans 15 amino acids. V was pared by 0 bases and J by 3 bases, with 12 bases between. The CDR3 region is CATSRDETGDYEQYF. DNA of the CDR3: TGTGCCACCAGCAGAGACGAGACAGGTGACTACGAGCAGTACTTC.

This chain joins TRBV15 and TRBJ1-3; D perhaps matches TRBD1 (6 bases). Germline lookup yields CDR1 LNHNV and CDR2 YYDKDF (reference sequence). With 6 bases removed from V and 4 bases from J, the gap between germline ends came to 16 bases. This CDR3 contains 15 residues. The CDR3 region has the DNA TGTGCCACCAGTCTTGGGGGCAGTTCGGGAAACACCATATATTTT. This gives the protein CATSLGGSSGNTIYF.

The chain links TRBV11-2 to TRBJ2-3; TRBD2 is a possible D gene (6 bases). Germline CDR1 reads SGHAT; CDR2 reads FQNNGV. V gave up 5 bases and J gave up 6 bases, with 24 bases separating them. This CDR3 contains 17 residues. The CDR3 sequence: CASSGIASGGRRDTQYF. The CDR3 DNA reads TGTGCCAGCAGCGGGATAGCGAGTGGAGGGAGAAGGGATACGCAGTATTTT. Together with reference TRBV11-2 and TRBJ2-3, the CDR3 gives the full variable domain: EAGVAQSPRYKIIEKRQSVAFWCNPISGHATLYWYQQILGQGPKLLIQFQNNGVVDDSQLPKDRFSAERLKGVDSTLKIQPAKLEDSAVYLCASSGIASGGRRDTQYFGPGTRLTVL.

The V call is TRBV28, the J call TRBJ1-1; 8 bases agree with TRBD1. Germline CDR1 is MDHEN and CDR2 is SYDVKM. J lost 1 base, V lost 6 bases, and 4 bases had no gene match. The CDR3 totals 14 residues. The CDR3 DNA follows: TGTGCCAGCAGCCCCGGGACAGGGAACACTGAAGCTTTCTTT. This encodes CASSPGTGNTEAFF.

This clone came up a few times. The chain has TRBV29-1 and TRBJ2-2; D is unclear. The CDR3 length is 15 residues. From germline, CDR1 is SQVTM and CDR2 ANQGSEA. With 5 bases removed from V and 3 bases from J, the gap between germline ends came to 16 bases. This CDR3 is CSVSQLSLHTGELFF. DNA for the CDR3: TGCAGCGTTTCACAGCTTTCTCTTCACACCGGGGAGCTGTTTTTT.

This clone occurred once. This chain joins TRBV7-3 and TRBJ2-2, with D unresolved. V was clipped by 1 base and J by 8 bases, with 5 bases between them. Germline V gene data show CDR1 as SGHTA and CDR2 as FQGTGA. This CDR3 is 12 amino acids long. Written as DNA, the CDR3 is TGTGCCAGCAGCTTAAATATGGGGGAGCTGTTTTTT. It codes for CASSLNMGELFF.

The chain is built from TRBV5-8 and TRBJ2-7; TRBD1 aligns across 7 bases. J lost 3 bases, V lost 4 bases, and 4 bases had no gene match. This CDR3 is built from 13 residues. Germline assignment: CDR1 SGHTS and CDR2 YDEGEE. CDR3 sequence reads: CASSRDRDYEQYF. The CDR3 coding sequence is TGTGCCAGCAGCCGTGACAGGGACTACGAGCAGTACTTC.

The CDR3 region is CASSLGLGQNTDTQYF. The CDR3, as DNA: TGTGCCAGCAGCTTAGGCTTAGGACAGAACACAGATACGCAGTATTTT. The rearrangement uses TRBV7-9 and TRBJ2-3; weak D call: TRBD1 (6 bases). The germline V gene encodes CDR1 SEHNR and CDR2 FQNEAQ (reference sequence). The CDR3 is made up of 16 amino acids. Deletions cut 1 base from V and 2 bases from J, with 13 bases between.

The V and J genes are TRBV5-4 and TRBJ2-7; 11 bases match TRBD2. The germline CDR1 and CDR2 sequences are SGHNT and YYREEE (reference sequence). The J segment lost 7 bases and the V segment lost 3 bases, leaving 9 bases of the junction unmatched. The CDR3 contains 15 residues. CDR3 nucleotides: TGTGCCAGCAGCTGGCCGGGACTAGCGGTGCGGGAGCAGTACTTC. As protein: CASSWPGLAVREQYF.

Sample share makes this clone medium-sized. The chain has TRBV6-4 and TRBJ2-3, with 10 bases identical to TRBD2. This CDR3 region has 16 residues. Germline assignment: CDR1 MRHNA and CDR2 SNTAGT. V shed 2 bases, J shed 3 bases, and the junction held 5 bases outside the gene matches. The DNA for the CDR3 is TGTGCCAGCAGTGACCTAGCGGGAGATGGGACAGATACGCAGTATTTT. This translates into CASSDLAGDGTDTQYF.

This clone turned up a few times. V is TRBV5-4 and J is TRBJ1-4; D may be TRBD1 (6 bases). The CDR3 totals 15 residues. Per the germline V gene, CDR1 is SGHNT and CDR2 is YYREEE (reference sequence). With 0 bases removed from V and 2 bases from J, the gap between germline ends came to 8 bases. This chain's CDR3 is CASSLEQGTNEKLFF. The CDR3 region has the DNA TGTGCCAGCAGCTTGGAACAGGGTACTAATGAAAAACTGTTTTTT.

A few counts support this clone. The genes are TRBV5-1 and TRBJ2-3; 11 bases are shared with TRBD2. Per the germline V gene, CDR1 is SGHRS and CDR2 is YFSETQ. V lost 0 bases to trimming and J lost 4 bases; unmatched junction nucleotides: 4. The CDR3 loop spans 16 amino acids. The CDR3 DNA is TGCGCCAGCAGCTTGGAGACTAGCGGGAAAGCAGATACGCAGTATTTT. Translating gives CASSLETSGKADTQYF.

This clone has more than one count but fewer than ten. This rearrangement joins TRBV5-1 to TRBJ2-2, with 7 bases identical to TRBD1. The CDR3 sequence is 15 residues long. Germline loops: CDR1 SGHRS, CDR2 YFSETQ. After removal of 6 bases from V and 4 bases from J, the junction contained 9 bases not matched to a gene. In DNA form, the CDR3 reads TGCGCCAGCACAACACAGGGGTCGGGCACCGGGGAGCTGTTTTTT. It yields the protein CASTTQGSGTGELFF.

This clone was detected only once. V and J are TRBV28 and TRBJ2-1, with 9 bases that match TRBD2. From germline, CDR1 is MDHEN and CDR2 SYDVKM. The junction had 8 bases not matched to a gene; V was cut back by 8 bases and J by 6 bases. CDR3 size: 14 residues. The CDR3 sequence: CASGESSGSNEQFF. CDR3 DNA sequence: TGTGCCAGCGGGGAAAGTAGCGGGAGCAATGAGCAGTTCTTC.

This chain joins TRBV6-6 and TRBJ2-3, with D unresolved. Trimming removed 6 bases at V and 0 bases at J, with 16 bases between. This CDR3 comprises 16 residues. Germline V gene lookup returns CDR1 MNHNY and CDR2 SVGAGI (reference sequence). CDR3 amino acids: CASRETSAVSTDTQYF. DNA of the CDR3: TGTGCCAGCAGAGAGACCTCGGCGGTTAGCACAGATACGCAGTATTTT.

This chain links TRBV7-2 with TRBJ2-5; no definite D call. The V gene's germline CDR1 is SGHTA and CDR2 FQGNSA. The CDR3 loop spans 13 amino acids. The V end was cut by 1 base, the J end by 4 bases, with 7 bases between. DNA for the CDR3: TGTGCCAGCAGCTTAGTGAGGCGAGAGACCCAGTACTTC. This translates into CASSLVRRETQYF.

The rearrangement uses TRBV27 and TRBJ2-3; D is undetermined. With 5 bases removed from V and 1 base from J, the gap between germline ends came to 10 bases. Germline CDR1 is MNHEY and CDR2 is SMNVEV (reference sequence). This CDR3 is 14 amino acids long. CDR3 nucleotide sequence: TGTGCCAGCAGTATCCAACGGGGCACAGATACGCAGTATTTT. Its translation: CASSIQRGTDTQYF.

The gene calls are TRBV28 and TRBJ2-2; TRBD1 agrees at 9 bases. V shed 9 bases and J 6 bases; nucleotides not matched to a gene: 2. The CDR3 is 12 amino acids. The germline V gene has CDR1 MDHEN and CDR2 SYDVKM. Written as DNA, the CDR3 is TGTGCCAGTTGGACAGGGGCCGGGGAGCTGTTTTTT. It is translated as CASWTGAGELFF.